This T cell receptor (beta chain) appears in the sequencing data of a study of shared clonotypes between healthy human individuals. Study-level background: Each donor's CD4 naive and CD4 memory cells filled three plates apiece, CD8 naive two, and CD8 memory one. Study-wide points: The sharing of 4.5% to 6.5% of naive CD4 clonotypes was seen across a handful of donors.

Between the trimmed V and J ends, which lost 0 bases and 7 bases, there was a span of 10 bases. The CDR3 spans 14 residues. Per the germline V gene, CDR1 is MNHEY and CDR2 is SVGAGI. Some clones are missing from TCRdb's copy, which holds only in-frame ones; the method was immunoSEQ multiplex PCR. The sample records approximately 2,000,000 clones, just under 95% being singletons. This clone has only one observation. Its antigen is not identified. This clonotype was obtained from a man aged 18 to 29 in good health. Some clones in this sample may be carry-over from other donors' samples. V gene TRBV6-5 combines with J gene TRBJ1-5; D unclear. Material for sequencing was naive CD4+ T cells from PBMCs. Subset indicated: CD45RA+ positively selected. The CDR3: CASSYSGVVQPQHF. The CDR3, as DNA: TGTGCCAGCAGTTACTCGGGCGTTGTACAGCCCCAGCATTTT.